This TCR beta chain was retrieved from a study of blood T cell repertoires in COVID-19. Turning to the study itself: COVID-19 samples collected from the United States, Italy and Spain covered acute and convalescent phases. PBMCs, B-cell-depleted T cells, or T cells provided the cDNA or gDNA that made up the material.

Original analysis: For nucleated cells, counts were estimated from reference gene primer amplification. Measured with immunoSEQ multiplex PCR; TCRdb has only the in-frame clones, and not every one. The DNA gave D and trimming, while V, J and clone size come from that table. The sample records under 200,000 clones, about 85% being singletons. The CDR3 totals 17 residues. The V and J ends lost 1 base and 3 bases, in that order; junction bases with no gene match: 5. Germline V gene lookup returns CDR1 LGHDT and CDR2 YNNKEL (reference sequence). The clonotype comes from a man in his 70s who had recovered from COVID-19. The chain uses TRBV3-1 (or the pseudogene TRBV3-2) and TRBJ2-2, with 10 bases matching TRBD2. The material sequenced was peripheral blood. CDR3 DNA sequence: TGTGCCAGCAGCCAAGCTGGGACTAGCGTGGACACCGGGGAGCTGTTTTTT. The encoded protein is CASSQAGTSVDTGELFF.